This TCR beta chain derives from a study of blood T cell repertoires in COVID-19. About the research overall: The analysed material was cDNA or gDNA that came from T cells, B-cell-depleted T cells, or PBMCs.

Assay: immunoSEQ multiplex PCR; the TCRdb copy retains only in-frame clones and omits some. The sample comprises about 170,000 clones, 70% to 90% of which are singletons, and about 1.2% rests with the top ten. The CDR3 is made up of 15 amino acids. Germline assignment: CDR1 MNHEY and CDR2 SVGAGI. V gave up 0 bases and J gave up 0 bases, with 8 bases separating them. The sample comprised peripheral blood. The J gene is TRBJ1-2, the V gene TRBV6-5; D is unresolved. The sequence derives from a man aged 60-69 years who had recovered from COVID-19. The CDR3 DNA follows: TGTGCCAGCAGTTACTCGGTCAGTCCTAACTATGGCTACACCTTC. Its protein product is CASSYSVSPNYGYTF.